The clone carrying this T cell receptor beta chain appeared a few times. RNA transcripts served as the template for amplifying TCR beta CDR3 regions. TCR CDR3 underwent first-round RT-PCR with the HTBI primer set. MiXCR, run by TCRdb on the multiplex PCR reads, gives a single entry per CDR3 protein. Of nearly 750,000 distinct CDR3 sequences listed, 30% to 40% are singletons. The sample originates from a study of T cells in Graves' hyperthyroidism and ophthalmopathy. Germline-derived CDR1 and CDR2 are SGHRS and YFSETQ. Trimming cost V 1 base and J 2 bases, with 10 bases left between them. The CDR3 consists of 14 residues. Newly diagnosed hyperthyroidism, duration under 2 months, in patients aged 18 to 65.

The chain employs TRBV5-1 and TRBJ2-7; D is uncertain. Sequenced input: blood. The sequence was collected from a woman in her 40s with Graves' hyperthyroidism. The CDR3 sequence: CASSLNAGPYEQYF. CDR3 nucleotides: TGCGCCAGCAGCTTGAATGCAGGTCCCTACGAGCAGTACTTC.